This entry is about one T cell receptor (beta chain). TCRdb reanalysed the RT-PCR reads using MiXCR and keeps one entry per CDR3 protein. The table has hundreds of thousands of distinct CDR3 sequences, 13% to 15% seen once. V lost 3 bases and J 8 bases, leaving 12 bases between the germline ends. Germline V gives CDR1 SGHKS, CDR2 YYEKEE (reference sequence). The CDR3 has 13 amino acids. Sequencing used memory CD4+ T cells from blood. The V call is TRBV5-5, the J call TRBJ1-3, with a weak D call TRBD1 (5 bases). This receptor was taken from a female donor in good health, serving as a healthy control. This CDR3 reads CASSWGRRDTIYF. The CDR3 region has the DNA TGTGCCAGCAGCTGGGGCAGAAGGGACACCATATATTTT.